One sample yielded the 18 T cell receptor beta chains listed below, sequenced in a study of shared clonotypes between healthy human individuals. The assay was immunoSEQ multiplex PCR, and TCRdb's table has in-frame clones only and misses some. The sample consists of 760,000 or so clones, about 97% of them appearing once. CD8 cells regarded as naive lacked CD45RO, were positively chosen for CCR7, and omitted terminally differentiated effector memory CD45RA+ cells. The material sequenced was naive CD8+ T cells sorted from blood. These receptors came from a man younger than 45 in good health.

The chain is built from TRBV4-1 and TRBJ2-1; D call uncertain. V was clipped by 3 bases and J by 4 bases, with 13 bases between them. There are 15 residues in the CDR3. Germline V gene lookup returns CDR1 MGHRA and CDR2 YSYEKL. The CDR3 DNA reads TGCGCCAGCAGCCAGTGGGAAGGAGTATACAATGAGCAGTTCTTC. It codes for CASSQWEGVYNEQFF.

The CDR3 coding sequence is TGTGCCAGTACCCCGACCACTAATCAGCCCCAGCATTTT. This translates into CASTPTTNQPQHF. This sequence joins TRBV19 and TRBJ1-5, with unresolved D. V lost 7 bases to trimming and J lost 4 bases, with 11 bases between them. From germline, CDR1 is LNHDA and CDR2 SQIVND (reference sequence). The CDR3 is made up of 13 amino acids.

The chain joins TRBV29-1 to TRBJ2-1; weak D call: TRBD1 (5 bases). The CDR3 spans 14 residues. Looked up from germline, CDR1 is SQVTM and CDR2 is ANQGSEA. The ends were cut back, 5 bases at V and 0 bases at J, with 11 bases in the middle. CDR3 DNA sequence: TGCAGCGTTAGGACACTGAGCTCCTACAATGAGCAGTTCTTC. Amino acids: CSVRTLSSYNEQFF.

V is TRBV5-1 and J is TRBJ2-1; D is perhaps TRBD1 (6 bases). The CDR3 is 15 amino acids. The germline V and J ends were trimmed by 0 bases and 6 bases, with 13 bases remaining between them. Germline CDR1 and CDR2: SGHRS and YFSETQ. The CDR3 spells CASSLVVRGGNEQFF. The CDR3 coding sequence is TGCGCCAGCAGCTTGGTAGTTAGAGGGGGCAATGAGCAGTTCTTC.

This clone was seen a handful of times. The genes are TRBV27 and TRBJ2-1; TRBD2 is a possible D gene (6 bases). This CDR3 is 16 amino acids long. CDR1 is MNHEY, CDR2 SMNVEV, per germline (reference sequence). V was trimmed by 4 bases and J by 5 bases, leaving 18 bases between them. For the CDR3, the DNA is TGTGCCAGCAGTTGGGGACTTCTTGGGGAGAACAATGAGCAGTTCTTC. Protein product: CASSWGLLGENNEQFF.

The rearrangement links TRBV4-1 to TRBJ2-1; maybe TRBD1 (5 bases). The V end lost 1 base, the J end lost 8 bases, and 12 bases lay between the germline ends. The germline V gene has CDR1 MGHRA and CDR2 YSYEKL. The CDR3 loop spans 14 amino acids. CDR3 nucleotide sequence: TGCGCCAGCAGCCAAGTAGAAGGGGTCTATGAGCAGTTCTTC. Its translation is CASSQVEGVYEQFF.

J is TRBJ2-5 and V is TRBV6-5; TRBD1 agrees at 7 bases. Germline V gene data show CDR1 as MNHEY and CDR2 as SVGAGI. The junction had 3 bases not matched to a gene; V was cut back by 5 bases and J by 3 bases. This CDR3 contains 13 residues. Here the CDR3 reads CASSPGTEETQYF. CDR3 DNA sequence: TGTGCCAGCAGTCCAGGGACAGAAGAGACCCAGTACTTC.

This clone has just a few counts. In nucleotides, the CDR3 is TGTGCCACCAGCGAGGGACTAGTCTCCTACGAGCAGTACTTC. It specifies CATSEGLVSYEQYF. This sequence joins TRBV15 and TRBJ2-7, with 8 bases aligning to TRBD2. CDR1 and CDR2 from the germline V gene are LNHNV and YYDKDF (reference sequence). V gave up 5 bases and J gave up 0 bases; unmatched junction bases: 3. The CDR3 contains 14 residues.

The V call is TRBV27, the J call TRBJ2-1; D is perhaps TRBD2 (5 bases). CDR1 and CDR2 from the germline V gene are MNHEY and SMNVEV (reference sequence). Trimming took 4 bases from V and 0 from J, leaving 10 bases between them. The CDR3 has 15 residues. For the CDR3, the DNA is TGTGCCAGCAGTTATAGCGTCACCTCCTACAATGAGCAGTTCTTC. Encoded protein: CASSYSVTSYNEQFF.

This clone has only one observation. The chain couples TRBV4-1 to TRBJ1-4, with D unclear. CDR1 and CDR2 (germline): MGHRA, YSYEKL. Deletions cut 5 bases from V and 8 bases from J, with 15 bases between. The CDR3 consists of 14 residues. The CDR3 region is CASSSPEGEEKLFF. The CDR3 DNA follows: TGCGCCAGCAGCTCACCCGAAGGCGAGGAAAAACTGTTTTTT.

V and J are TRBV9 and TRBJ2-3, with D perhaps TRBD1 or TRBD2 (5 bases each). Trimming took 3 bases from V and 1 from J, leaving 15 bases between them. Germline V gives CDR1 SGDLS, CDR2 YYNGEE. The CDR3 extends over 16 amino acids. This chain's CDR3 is CASSGWGRGGTDTQYF. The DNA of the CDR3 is TGTGCCAGCAGCGGGTGGGGGAGAGGGGGCACAGATACGCAGTATTTT.

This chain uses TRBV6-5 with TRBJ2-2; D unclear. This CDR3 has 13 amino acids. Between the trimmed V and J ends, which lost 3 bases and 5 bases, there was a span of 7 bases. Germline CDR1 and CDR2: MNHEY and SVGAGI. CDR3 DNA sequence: TGTGCCAGCAGTTATGGGAAGACCGGGGAGCTGTTTTTT. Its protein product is CASSYGKTGELFF.

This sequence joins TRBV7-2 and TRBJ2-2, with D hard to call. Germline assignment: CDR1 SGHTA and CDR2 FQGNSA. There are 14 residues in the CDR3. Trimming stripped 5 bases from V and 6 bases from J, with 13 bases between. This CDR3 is CASSTPPPPGELFF. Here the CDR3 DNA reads TGTGCCAGCAGCACTCCCCCTCCACCCGGGGAGCTGTTTTTT.

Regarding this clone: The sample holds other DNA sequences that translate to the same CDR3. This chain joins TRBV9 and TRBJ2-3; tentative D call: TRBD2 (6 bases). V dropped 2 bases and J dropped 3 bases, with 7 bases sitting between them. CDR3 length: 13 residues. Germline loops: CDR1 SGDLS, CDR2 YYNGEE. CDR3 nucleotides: TGTGCCAGCAGCGTCGGAGGGACAGATACGCAGTATTTT. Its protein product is CASSVGGTDTQYF.

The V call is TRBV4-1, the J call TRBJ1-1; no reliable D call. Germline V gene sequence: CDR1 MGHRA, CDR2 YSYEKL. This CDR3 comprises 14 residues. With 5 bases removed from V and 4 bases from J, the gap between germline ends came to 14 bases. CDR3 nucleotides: TGCGCCAGCAGCTATCAGGTGGGCGTCACTGAAGCTTTCTTT. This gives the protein CASSYQVGVTEAFF.

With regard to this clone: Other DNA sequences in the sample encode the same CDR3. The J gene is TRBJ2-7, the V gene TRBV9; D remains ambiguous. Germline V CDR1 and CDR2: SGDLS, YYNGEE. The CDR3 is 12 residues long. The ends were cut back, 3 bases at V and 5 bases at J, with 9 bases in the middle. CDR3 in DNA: TGTGCCAGCAGCGGTCAAGGTGACGAGCAGTACTTC. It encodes CASSGQGDEQYF.

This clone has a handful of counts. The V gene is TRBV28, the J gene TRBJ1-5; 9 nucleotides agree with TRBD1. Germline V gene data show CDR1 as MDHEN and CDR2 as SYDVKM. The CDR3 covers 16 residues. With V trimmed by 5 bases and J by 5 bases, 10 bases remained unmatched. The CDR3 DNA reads TGTGCCAGCAGTATCCCCGACAGGGGGTTTTATCAGCCCCAGCATTTT. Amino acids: CASSIPDRGFYQPQHF. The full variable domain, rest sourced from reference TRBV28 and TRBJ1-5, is DVKVTQSSRYLVKRTGEKVFLECVQDMDHENMFWYRQDPGLGLRLIYFSYDVKMKEKGDIPEGYSVSREKKERFSLILESASTNQTSMYLCASSIPDRGFYQPQHFGDGTRLSIL.

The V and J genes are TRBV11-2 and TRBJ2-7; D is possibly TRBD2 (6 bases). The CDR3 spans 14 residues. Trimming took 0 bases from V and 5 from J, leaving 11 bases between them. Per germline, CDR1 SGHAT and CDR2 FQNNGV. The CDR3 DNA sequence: TGTGCCAGCAGCTTAGATAGGAGGGGCAACGAGCAGTACTTC. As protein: CASSLDRRGNEQYF.